A single sample gave rise to the 13 T cell receptor beta chains below, sequenced in a study of T cell repertoires in cytomegalovirus infection. The antigens for these receptors are not known. TCRdb analysed the reads with MiXCR anew, one entry per CDR3 protein. The repertoire has some 700,000 distinct CDR3 sequences, roughly 30% of them found once; the top ten carry about 18%. The sample here was cultured PBMCs, taken from culture after CMV antigen stimulation. The source of these receptors is a human donor in good health (CMV status not recorded). Some clones in this sample may be carry-over from other donors' samples.

The V gene is TRBV4-1, the J gene TRBJ1-1; unclear D gene. Germline V gene data show CDR1 as MGHRA and CDR2 as YSYEKL. The length of the CDR3 is 14 residues. V shed 1 base and J shed 0 bases, with 6 bases lying between them. DNA for the CDR3: TGCGCCAGCAGCCAAGTGGCCGTGAACACTGAAGCTTTCTTT. It codes for CASSQVAVNTEAFF.

This clonotype has just a few counts. The V and J genes are TRBV6-2 or TRBV6-3 and TRBJ2-1, with 9 bases identical to TRBD2. This CDR3 has 19 residues. Germline V gene sequence: CDR1 MNHEY, CDR2 SVGEGT. With V trimmed by 2 bases and J by 7 bases, 18 bases remained unmatched. CDR3 nucleotide sequence: TGTGCCAGCAGTTACACCTCAGGGTCCGCGGCGGGAGGGCTAAATGAGCAGTTCTTC. Translated: CASSYTSGSAAGGLNEQFF.

This clonotype occurred once. The V and J genes are TRBV25-1 and TRBJ2-5, with D possibly matching TRBD2 (5 bases). CDR3 length equals 14 residues. Trimming cost V 3 bases and J 7 bases, with 15 bases left between them. The germline gives CDR1 MGHDK, CDR2 SYGVNS. DNA for the CDR3: TGTGCCAGCAGTGAGGTGAACCCCCGGGGGACCCAGTACTTC. It specifies CASSEVNPRGTQYF.

The chain couples TRBV12-3 or TRBV12-4 to TRBJ2-3, with D possibly TRBD1 on 5 matching bases. Trimming cost V 2 bases and J 6 bases, with 9 bases left between them. There are 13 residues in the CDR3. The CDR3 reads CASSLTYRDTQYF. CDR3 in DNA: TGTGCCAGCAGTTTAACGTACAGGGATACGCAGTATTTT.

In DNA, the CDR3 is TGTGCCATCAGTGTGGGCCAGGGGATCAATCAGCCCCAGCATTTT. Translation: CAISVGQGINQPQHF. The chain is built from TRBV10-3 and TRBJ1-5; D may be TRBD1 (6 bases). Trimming cost V 4 bases and J 3 bases, with 13 bases left between them. CDR1 and CDR2 from the germline V gene are ENHRY and SYGVKD. The CDR3 consists of 15 residues.

V gene TRBV7-2 combines with J gene TRBJ1-2, with D unresolved. Germline V gives CDR1 SGHTA, CDR2 FQGNSA. The CDR3 is 12 amino acids. Trimming removed 6 bases at V and 7 bases at J, with 12 bases between. CDR3 loop: CASRTPLGGYTF. The DNA for the CDR3 is TGTGCCAGCAGGACCCCTTTGGGTGGCTACACCTTC. Supplemented by reference TRBV7-2 and TRBJ1-2, the full variable domain reads GAGVSQSPSNKVTEKGKDVELRCDPISGHTALYWYRQSLGQGLEFLIYFQGNSAPDKSGLPSDRFSAERTGGSVSTLTIQRTQQEDSAVYLCASRTPLGGYTFGSGTRLTVV.

The chain uses TRBV15 and TRBJ2-7; D is perhaps TRBD1 (6 bases). The CDR3 spans 15 residues. Per the germline V gene, CDR1 is LNHNV and CDR2 is YYDKDF (reference sequence). V was clipped by 1 base and J by 5 bases, with 15 bases between them. The CDR3 DNA is TGTGCCACCAGCAGAGGTGGGTGGCCAGGGGACGAGCAGTACTTC. This sequence encodes CATSRGGWPGDEQYF. Complete variable domain (other parts from reference TRBV15 and TRBJ2-7): DAMVIQNPRYQVTQFGKPVTLSCSQTLNHNVMYWYQQKSSQAPKLLFHYYDKDFNNEADTPDNFQSRRPNTSFCFLDIRSPGLGDTAMYLCATSRGGWPGDEQYFGPGTRLTVT.

The rearrangement links TRBV27 to TRBJ2-1; a weak D match, TRBD1 (5 bases). The V gene lost 5 bases and the J gene lost 5 bases, with 10 bases spanning the gap. CDR3 size: 13 residues. Germline V gene data show CDR1 as MNHEY and CDR2 as SMNVEV (reference sequence). The CDR3 region has the DNA TGTGCCAGCAGTGGACGACAGAACAATGAGCAGTTCTTC. Protein: CASSGRQNNEQFF.

This clonotype appeared a few times. The rearrangement joins TRBV7-6 to TRBJ2-1; TRBD2 might be the D (5 bases). Germline loops: CDR1 SGHVS, CDR2 FNYEAQ. V lost 6 bases and J 1 base, leaving 16 bases between the germline ends. The CDR3 sequence is 16 residues long. The CDR3 protein is CASSPGSIASYNEQFF. DNA for the CDR3: TGTGCCAGCAGTCCCGGTAGTATAGCGTCCTACAATGAGCAGTTCTTC. Together with reference TRBV7-6 and TRBJ2-1, the CDR3 gives the full variable domain: GAGVSQSPRYKVTKRGQDVALRCDPISGHVSLYWYRQALGQGPEFLTYFNYEAQQDKSGLPNDRFSAERPEGSISTLTIQRTEQRDSAMYRCASSPGSIASYNEQFFGPGTRLTVL.

The chain uses TRBV5-4 and TRBJ1-1, with 9 bases fitting TRBD1. This CDR3 is built from 15 residues. V lost 3 bases and J lost 0; bases outside the gene matches: 3. Germline CDR1 is SGHNT and CDR2 is YYREEE (reference sequence). CDR3 DNA: TGTGCCAGCAGCTGGGGGACAGGGATGAACACTGAAGCTTTCTTT. It is translated as CASSWGTGMNTEAFF.

The sample holds a few counts of this clonotype. This rearrangement joins TRBV6-2 or TRBV6-3 to TRBJ2-7; 11 positions match TRBD2. In germline, CDR1 is MNHEY, CDR2 SVGEGT. V lost 5 bases, J lost 9 bases, and 6 bases stayed unmatched. This CDR3 spans 13 amino acids. Here the CDR3 reads CASSRTSGSGQYF. The DNA for the CDR3 is TGTGCCAGCAGTCGAACTAGCGGGAGTGGGCAGTACTTC.

The chain employs TRBV7-9 and TRBJ1-4; unclear D gene. Germline V gene data show CDR1 as SEHNR and CDR2 as FQNEAQ (reference sequence). This CDR3 has 13 amino acids. Trimming removed 3 bases from V and 5 bases from J, with 7 bases in between. CDR3 DNA sequence: TGTGCCAGCAGCTTTGCCTCGAATGAAAAACTGTTTTTT. Translated: CASSFASNEKLFF.

The chain uses TRBV10-3 and TRBJ2-1; no definite D call. This CDR3 has 13 residues. Trimming pared 0 bases from V and 10 bases from J, leaving 10 bases between. Germline CDR1 reads ENHRY; CDR2 reads SYGVKD. The CDR3 DNA reads TGTGCCATCAGTGAGTCCTCTTTGGGGGAGCAGTTCTTC. Its translation: CAISESSLGEQFF.